These T cell receptor beta chains were read from a single sample in a study of shared T cell receptors in the human thymus. This table comes from immunoSEQ multiplex PCR, and its TCRdb copy is limited to in-frame clones, with some not included. The table records approximately 660,000 clones, approximately 90% of them present only once. The data also belong to a second study, concerning human thymus T cells.

The material sequenced was thymocytes. These receptors all come from a boy in the first two years of life with a congenital heart defect. Each CDR3 is given with its conserved first and last residue. D genes are given only for firm matches. A row's size may be missing; if present it is once, few, many or a size class.

J	D	V	size	DNA	CDR3
TRBJ1-2	-	TRBV27	-	TGTGCCAGCAGTTTAGCCGGTTATGGCTACACCTTC	CASSLAGYGYTF
TRBJ1-6	-	TRBV28	-	TGTGCCAGCAGTCCACACACGGAGCTCCATAATTCACCCCTCCACTTT	CASSPHTELHNSPLHF
TRBJ2-6	-	TRBV28	-	TGTGCCAGCAGTCCAGCCTTTAAGCGGCGCCCCAGATCTGGGGCCAACGTCCTGACTTTC	CASSPAFKRRPRSGANVLTF
TRBJ2-7	-	TRBV5-4	-	TGTGCCAGCAGCAGTCGGCTAGAGGCGAGGGGGTCACACGAGCAGTACTTC	CASSSRLEARGSHEQYF
TRBJ2-7	TRBD1	TRBV4-1	few	TGCGCCAGCAGCCAATGGGACAGGGGGGCCTACGAGCAGTACTTC	CASSQWDRGAYEQYF
TRBJ1-2	TRBD1	TRBV19	few	TGTGCCAGTACCCAGGGGGTGGGTAGGGGCTACACCTTC	CASTQGVGRGYTF
TRBJ2-2	-	TRBV7-9	-	TGTGCCAGCAGCCTTACGGAGGGCGACACCGGGGAGCTGTTTTTT	CASSLTEGDTGELFF
TRBJ1-5	-	TRBV2	-	TGTGCCAGCAGGGCCCCGGGAGGAAGCAATCAGCCCCAGCATTTT	CASRAPGGSNQPQHF
TRBJ2-7	-	TRBV6-5	-	TGTGCCAGCAGTTACGGTGTCCGCCCCCCGGGCTACGAGCAGTACTTC	CASSYGVRPPGYEQYF
TRBJ2-3	TRBD2	TRBV7-2	-	TGTGCCAGCAGCCAGCAGCGGGATGCGGATACGCAGTATTTT	CASSQQRDADTQYF
TRBJ2-2	-	TRBV10-2	-	TGCGCCAGCACCCCGTGGCAGAAGAACACCGGGGAGCTGTTTTTT	CASTPWQKNTGELFF
TRBJ1-1	-	TRBV27	-	TGTGCCAGCAGTTTATACCGGGACGAACAGGGAGTAAACACTGAAGCTTTCTTT	CASSLYRDEQGVNTEAFF
TRBJ2-3	TRBD2	TRBV4-3	few	TGCGCCAGCAGCCAGGAGGGGGCTAGCGGGAGTAGCGCAGATACGCAGTATTTT	CASSQEGASGSSADTQYF
TRBJ2-5	-	TRBV2	-	TGTGCCGGGAGGAGTCGGGGGGAGACCCAGTACTTC	CAGRSRGETQYF
TRBJ2-3	TRBD2	TRBV9	-	TGTGCCAGCAGCGGATTTCCCTTGTTTAGCGGGAGGGCCTCAGATACGCAGTATTTT	CASSGFPLFSGRASDTQYF
TRBJ2-1	TRBD2	TRBV15	-	TGTGCCACCAGCAGACAAGCGGGATTCTCCTACAATGAGCAGTTCTTC	CATSRQAGFSYNEQFF
TRBJ2-7	TRBD2	TRBV6-1	-	TGTGCCAGCGGAGGGACTAGCGGACTCTCCTACGAGCAGTACTTC	CASGGTSGLSYEQYF
TRBJ2-7	-	TRBV28	few	TGTGCCAGCACTACCCGGCCGGGGACACCTTACGAGCAGTACTTC	CASTTRPGTPYEQYF
TRBJ2-5	TRBD2	TRBV19	-	TGTGCCAGTAGTAGGGTCGGGAGGTCATCTCGAACCCAGTACTTC	CASSRVGRSSRTQYF
TRBJ2-7	TRBD1	TRBV5-8	-	TGTGCCAGCAGGCCACCGGGATCGACAGGGAGCTCCTACGAGCAGTACTTC	CASRPPGSTGSSYEQYF
TRBJ1-2	-	TRBV15	-	TGTGCCACCAGCAGAGCGGATCCGGAGGATGGCTACACCTTC	CATSRADPEDGYTF
TRBJ2-1	TRBD1	TRBV7-2	-	TGTGCCAGCAGCTTGGAGGACAGGGGATGGGTCCAGTACAATGAGCAGTTCTTC	CASSLEDRGWVQYNEQFF